The rows below give T cell receptor beta chains drawn from one sample of a study of shared clonotypes between healthy human individuals. The repertoire was sequenced with immunoSEQ multiplex PCR; TCRdb's copy has only in-frame clones and lacks some. The sample includes under 1 million clones, about 96% of them seen just once. Sample: naive CD8+ T cells sorted from blood. Receptors originate from a young man in good health. Both conserved end residues are part of each CDR3. Each record gives: CDR3 length, J gene, D gene, clone size, V gene, CDR3 protein, CDR3 DNA. A D gene is named only where the DNA matches it firmly. The size of a clone is reported for some rows only, either as once, few or many, or as a class for expanded clones.

14 TRBJ2-5 TRBD1 - TRBV5-1 CASSLGTGQETQYF TGCGCCAGCAGCTTGGGGACAGGACAAGAGACCCAGTACTTC
15 TRBJ1-3 - once TRBV2 CASSLDRLSGNTIYF TGTGCCAGCAGTTTAGACAGGTTGTCTGGAAACACCATATATTTT
15 TRBJ2-1 TRBD2 - TRBV27 CASSLTLAAYNEQFF TGTGCCAGCAGTTTAACCCTAGCGGCCTACAATGAGCAGTTCTTC
14 TRBJ2-1 TRBD2 - TRBV19 CASSHSGSTNEQFF TGTGCCAGTAGCCATAGCGGGAGTACCAATGAGCAGTTCTTC
15 TRBJ2-1 TRBD2 once TRBV4-3 CASSQVLASYNEQFF TGCGCCAGCAGCCAAGTACTAGCGTCCTACAATGAGCAGTTCTTC
15 TRBJ2-4 - - TRBV14 CASSQDRAAGNIQYF TGTGCCAGCAGCCAAGATAGGGCCGCGGGAAACATTCAGTACTTC
15 TRBJ2-5 TRBD1 few TRBV10-2 CASTRSGTVRETQYF TGCGCCAGCACGCGTTCCGGGACAGTAAGAGAGACCCAGTACTTC
11 TRBJ2-7 - - TRBV4-1 CASSARDEQYF TGCGCCAGCAGCGCGAGAGACGAGCAGTACTTC
12 TRBJ2-2 TRBD1 - TRBV29-1 CSVVTGFGELFF TGCAGCGTTGTGACAGGGTTCGGGGAGCTGTTTTTT
14 TRBJ1-1 - - TRBV6-1 CASSEVSVYTEAFF TGTGCCAGCAGTGAAGTATCAGTGTACACTGAAGCTTTCTTT
15 TRBJ2-1 - - TRBV25-1 CASSESGRGLNEQFF TGTGCCAGCAGTGAATCTGGCAGGGGATTAAATGAGCAGTTCTTC
15 TRBJ2-1 TRBD2 few TRBV13 CASSLTSGSAHEQFF TGTGCCAGCAGCTTAACTAGCGGGTCCGCCCATGAGCAGTTCTTC
13 TRBJ1-2 - once TRBV7-9 CASNLREGDGYTF TGTGCCAGCAACCTTAGGGAGGGCGATGGCTACACCTTC
14 TRBJ2-5 - - TRBV7-2 CASSRRLYQETQYF TGTGCCAGCAGCCGGAGACTATACCAAGAGACCCAGTACTTC
14 TRBJ2-7 TRBD1 few TRBV5-6 CASSLGTGAYEQYF TGTGCCAGCAGCTTGGGGACAGGGGCCTACGAGCAGTACTTC
16 TRBJ1-1 - - TRBV9 CASSANVADMNTEAFF TGTGCCAGCAGCGCGAATGTGGCAGATATGAACACTGAAGCTTTCTTT
13 TRBJ2-1 - - TRBV6-6 CASSQGLYNEQFF TGTGCCAGCAGCCAGGGACTTTACAATGAGCAGTTCTTC
14 TRBJ2-7 TRBD1 - TRBV6-6 CASSYPGQGVEQYF TGTGCCAGCAGTTACCCGGGACAGGGGGTCGAGCAGTACTTC
13 TRBJ2-1 - - TRBV13 CASSYTSSNEQFF TGTGCCAGCAGCTACACTAGCTCCAATGAGCAGTTCTTC
14 TRBJ2-7 - - TRBV11-2 CASSGQWTPYEQYF TGTGCCAGCAGCGGGCAGTGGACCCCCTACGAGCAGTACTTC
13 TRBJ2-7 - - TRBV2 CARRGQLSYEQYF TGTGCCAGGCGGGGACAGCTGTCCTACGAGCAGTACTTC
13 TRBJ2-7 - - TRBV5-4 CASSLDPSYEQYF TGTGCCAGCAGCTTAGACCCGTCATACGAGCAGTACTTC
16 TRBJ1-5 - once TRBV15 CATSRATAYSNQPQHF TGTGCCACCAGCAGAGCTACTGCCTATAGCAATCAGCCCCAGCATTTT
15 TRBJ1-1 - - TRBV9 CASSGQGGVNTEAFF TGTGCCAGCAGCGGCCAGGGCGGAGTGAACACTGAAGCTTTCTTT
14 TRBJ2-7 TRBD2 - TRBV7-9 CASSLSGGPLEQYF TGTGCCAGCAGCTTAAGCGGGGGCCCTCTCGAGCAGTACTTC
14 TRBJ1-2 - - TRBV7-8 CASSLGPGTYGYTF TGTGCCAGCAGCTTAGGGCCAGGGACCTATGGCTACACCTTC